This T cell receptor (beta chain) appears in the sequencing data of a study of graft-versus-host responses after intestinal transplantation. Background on the study: Recipients had transplants, and these were multivisceral, liver-intestinal, or isolated intestinal. All recipients were given anti-thymocyte globulin induction, and tacrolimus and steroids were then administered for around three years. Study observations and caveats: Circulating GvH clone levels at their peak were associated with HvG declines (early post-transplant).

This CDR3 is 15 amino acids long. Germline trimming cut 3 bases from V and 4 bases from J; bases unmatched to any gene: 4. Per the germline V gene, CDR1 is SGHRS and CDR2 is YFSETQ. As concerns this clone: No antigen is known for it.

Data came from immunoSEQ multiplex PCR; TCRdb stores just in-frame clones and leaves some out. The data hold about 59,000 clones, with roughly 93% observed a single time. V usage is TRBV5-1 and J usage is TRBJ2-7; 13 nucleotides align to TRBD2. The receptor was derived from a human donor who was the organ donor for an intestinal transplant. Sequenced material: unstimulated CD4+ T cells sorted from spleen or lymph node cells, taken before transplant. In nucleotides, the CDR3 is TGCGCCAGCAGCTCAACTAGCGGGGGGGCGTACGAGCAGTACTTC. Encoded protein: CASSSTSGGAYEQYF. Based on the CDR3 plus reference TRBV5-1 and TRBJ2-7, the full variable domain is KAGVTQTPRYLIKTRGQQVTLSCSPISGHRSVSWYQQTPGQGLQFLFEYFSETQRNKGNFPGRFSGRQFSNSRSEMNVSTLELGDSALYLCASSSTSGGAYEQYFGPGTRLTVT.